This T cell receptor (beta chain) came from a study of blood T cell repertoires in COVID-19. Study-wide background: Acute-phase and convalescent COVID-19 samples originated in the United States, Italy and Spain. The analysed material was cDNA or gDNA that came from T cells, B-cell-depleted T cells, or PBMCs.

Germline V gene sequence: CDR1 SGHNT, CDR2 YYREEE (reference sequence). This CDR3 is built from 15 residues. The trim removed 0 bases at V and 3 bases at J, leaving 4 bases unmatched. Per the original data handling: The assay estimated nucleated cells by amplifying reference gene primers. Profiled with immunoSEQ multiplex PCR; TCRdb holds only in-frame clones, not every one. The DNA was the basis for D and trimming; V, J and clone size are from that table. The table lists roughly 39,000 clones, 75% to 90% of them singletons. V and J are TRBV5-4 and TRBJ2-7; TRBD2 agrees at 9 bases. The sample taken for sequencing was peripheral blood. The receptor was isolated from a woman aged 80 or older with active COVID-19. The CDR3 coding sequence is TGTGCCAGCAGCTTGGAGGCTAGCGGGGACTACGAGCAGTACTTC. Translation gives CASSLEASGDYEQYF.